These 6 T cell receptor beta chains were all obtained from the same sample, sequenced in a study of response to subunit inactivated influenza vaccine. Using its own MiXCR run on the RT-PCR reads, TCRdb lists one record per CDR3 protein. Of a few hundred thousand distinct CDR3 sequences detected, around 15% appear once; the ten largest clones hold around 10%. The input for sequencing was PBMCs from blood, taken less than 13 days after vaccination. The receptors were gathered from a man aged 50-59 years who received an inactivated influenza vaccine.

This clonotype was counted a few times. The chain is built from TRBV29-1 and TRBJ2-1, with D tentatively TRBD2 (6 bases). Per germline, CDR1 SQVTM and CDR2 ANQGSEA. CDR3 length equals 14 residues. V was trimmed by 6 bases and J by 2 bases, leaving 14 bases between them. Here the CDR3 reads CSVVGERAYNEQFF. In DNA, the CDR3 is TGCAGCGTGGTTGGGGAGCGGGCCTACAATGAGCAGTTCTTC.

The table lists this clonotype with a few counts. The chain combines TRBV6-2 or TRBV6-3 with TRBJ1-1, with TRBD1 identical over 7 bases. With V trimmed by 5 bases and J by 1 base, 4 bases remained unmatched. Looked up from germline, CDR1 is MNHEY and CDR2 is SVGEGT. CDR3 size: 14 residues. The chain's CDR3 is CASSRGGQNTEAFF. The CDR3 DNA is TGTGCCAGCAGTAGAGGGGGCCAGAACACTGAAGCTTTCTTT.

The chain is built from TRBV7-6 and TRBJ2-2; perhaps TRBD2 as D (5 bases). Trimming took off 2 bases at V and 7 bases at J, with 14 bases between the two ends. The CDR3 has 15 amino acids. Germline V CDR1 and CDR2: SGHVS, FNYEAQ. CDR3 sequence (DNA): TGTGCCAGCAGCTTACGTAGTAACGCGGGCGGGGAGCTGTTTTTT. It is translated as CASSLRSNAGGELFF.

The V and J genes are TRBV12-3 or TRBV12-4 and TRBJ1-5; 11 bases match TRBD1. The J segment lost 11 bases and the V segment lost 3 bases, leaving 9 bases of the junction unmatched. The CDR3 length is 15 residues. The CDR3: CASSLGTGGIMSQHF. CDR3 bases: TGTGCCAGCAGTTTGGGGACAGGGGGTATTATGTCCCAGCATTTT.

There are many counts of this clonotype. V usage is TRBV20-1 and J usage is TRBJ2-1; 7 positions agree with TRBD2. The J segment lost 7 bases and the V segment lost 1 base, leaving 10 bases of the junction unmatched. CDR3 length: 15 residues. Germline CDR1 is DFQATT and CDR2 is SNEGSKA (reference sequence). CDR3 sequence (DNA): TGCAGTGCTAGAGGCCTTCGTGGGAGGGAAAATGAGCAGTTCTTC. Translation gives CSARGLRGRENEQFF.

This clonotype has only a few counts. The chain joins TRBV10-3 to TRBJ2-1; no clear D gene. Germline V lookup: CDR1 ENHRY, CDR2 SYGVKD. V was trimmed by 2 bases and J by 6 bases, leaving 5 bases between them. This CDR3 contains 12 residues. Here the CDR3 reads CAISEGTNEQFF. CDR3 sequence (DNA): TGTGCCATCAGTGAGGGCACCAATGAGCAGTTCTTC.